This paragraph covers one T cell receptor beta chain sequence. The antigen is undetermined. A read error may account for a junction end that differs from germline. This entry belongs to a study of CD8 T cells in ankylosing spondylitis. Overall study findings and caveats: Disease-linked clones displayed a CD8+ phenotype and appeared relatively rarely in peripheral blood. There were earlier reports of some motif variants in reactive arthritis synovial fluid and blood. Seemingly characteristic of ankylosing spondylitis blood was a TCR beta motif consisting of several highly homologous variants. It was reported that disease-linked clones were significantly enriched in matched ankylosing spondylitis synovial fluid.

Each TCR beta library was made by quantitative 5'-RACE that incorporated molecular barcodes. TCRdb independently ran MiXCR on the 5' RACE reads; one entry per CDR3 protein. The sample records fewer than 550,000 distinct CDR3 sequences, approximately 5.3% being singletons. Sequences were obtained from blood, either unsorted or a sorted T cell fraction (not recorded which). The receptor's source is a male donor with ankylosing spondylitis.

The CDR3: CTSSLGSEQYF. DNA of the CDR3: TGTACCAGCAGTTTGGGGAGCGAGCAGTACTTC. The chain has TRBV28 and TRBJ2-7; possibly TRBD2 for D (5 bases). The germline V gene encodes CDR1 MDHEN and CDR2 SYDVKM. The CDR3 runs to 11 residues. Variable domain in full (rest from reference TRBV28 and TRBJ2-7): DVKVTQSSRYLVKRTGEKVFLECVQDMDHENMFWYRQDPGLGLRLIYFSYDVKMKEKGDIPEGYSVSREKKERFSLILESASTNQTSMYLCTSSLGSEQYFGPGTRLTVT.